This T cell receptor beta chain was sequenced in a study of read filtering for tumor transcriptome and immune sequencing. Study-wide context: Whole-transcriptome libraries were prepared after DNase treatment. TCR-mapped reads were about 3.5 to 11 million with IR-seq versus about 85 to 1,300 with RNA-seq.

This library used about 360 ng RNA and molecular barcoded adaptors spanning alpha/delta and beta/gamma chains. TCRdb fed the reads into MiXCR, producing one record per CDR3 protein. Here the sample spans approximately 43,000 distinct CDR3 sequences, about an eighth being singletons. This clonotype was observed at least ten times. Its antigen is undetermined. Study observations and caveats: IR-seq and RNA-seq agreed better without single-read clonotypes. Roughly four fifths of IR-seq clonotypes had one read, totaling approximately 3.5% of reads; RNA-seq: approximately 75% and 45%.

The receptor was derived from a donor at least 40 years old with multiple myeloma. The sequencing input was a population of CD138-negative cells sorted from bone marrow.

CDR3 nucleotides: TGCGCCAGCAGCCAAGCTACAGAGTTCGAGCAGTACTTC. Translation: CASSQATEFEQYF. This chain joins TRBV4-3 and TRBJ2-7, with D unclear. The germline V gene has CDR1 LGHNA and CDR2 YSLEER. The CDR3 has 13 amino acids. V shed 1 base and J shed 6 bases, with 10 bases lying between them.